This T cell receptor beta chain was documented in a study of shared clonotypes between healthy human individuals. Looking at the study overall: Samples came from a couple of female and a few male donors aged 18 to 49. The study used three CD4 naive, three CD4 memory, two CD8 naive and one CD8 memory plate per donor. Study-level results: Naive CD4 clonotypes were shared across a handful of donors at roughly 5%.

Here immunoSEQ multiplex PCR was the method, and the copy in TCRdb shows in-frame clones only, minus some. The sample has under 2.5 million clones, about 90% seen once; the top ten hold approximately 0.41%. V was trimmed by 0 bases and J by 2 bases, leaving 9 bases between them. The CDR3 extends over 15 amino acids. In germline, CDR1 is SGHRS, CDR2 YFSETQ. Naive CD45RA+ and memory CD45RA-negative subsets were split from CD4+ cells. On this clone itself: What it binds is not known. Other nucleotide sequences in the sample specify the same CDR3.

The receptor was derived from a man aged 18 to 29 in good health. Some clones in this sample may be carry-over from other donors' samples. The chain links TRBV5-1 to TRBJ1-5; no clear D. The sequenced material came from naive CD4+ T cells from PBMCs. Subset given: CD45RA+ positively selected. The CDR3 sequence: CASSLDGVGNQPQHF. CDR3 DNA: TGCGCCAGCAGCTTGGACGGTGTCGGCAATCAGCCCCAGCATTTT.